This T cell receptor (beta chain) derives from a study of Ad26.COV2.S vaccination and SARS-CoV-2 variants. The count of this clone is one. What it recognizes is unknown. Documented treatment: about 20 received Ad26.COV2.S at low or high dose, single or two shots; 5 received placebo; per-sample allocation not given. Specimens were obtained on day 63 following the first vaccine or placebo injection. Trimming removed 8 bases from V and 1 base from J, with 14 bases in between. The CDR3 has 15 residues. The germline V gene has CDR1 LNHDA and CDR2 SQIVND (reference sequence). Overall study results and limits: A substantial breadth of spike-specific CD8+ and CD4+ T cell responses after vaccination has been reported.

The repertoire was sequenced with immunoSEQ multiplex PCR; TCRdb's copy has only in-frame clones and lacks some. The sample holds roughly 400,000 clones, around 93% seen once. Sample: peripheral blood, taken in a trial of Ad26.COV2.S vaccine versus placebo. The chain joins TRBV19 to TRBJ2-2, with D perhaps TRBD2 (6 bases). The clonotype was recovered from a person aged 18-60 years who received the Ad26.COV2.S COVID-19 vaccine or a placebo. CDR3 sequence reads: CASGKDYRNTGELFF. CDR3 DNA: TGTGCCAGTGGGAAGGACTACCGGAACACCGGGGAGCTGTTTTTT.